A single T cell receptor beta chain is shown here with its context. This receptor's antigen is unknown. Per-nucleotide qualities are absent, and no much larger clonotype sits a single base away. This entry comes from a study of OX40 agonist ivuxolimab in advanced cancers. Looking at the study overall: Ivuxolimab, which targeted the costimulatory receptor OX40 (CD134), was an agonistic, fully human IgG2 monoclonal antibody. In the dose-escalation cohort, approximately 82% of patients were male, and the mean age was around 65 years with a range of about 23 to 79. Patients were allowed to have had prior anti-PD-1, anti-PD-L1 or anti-CTLA-4 therapy, and approximately 40% of the dose-escalation patients had previously received checkpoint inhibitors. Of the 52 patients in dose escalation, some 20 had hepatocellular carcinoma, some 15 had melanoma, 9 had renal cell carcinoma and 9 had head and neck cancer. Peripheral TCRbeta sequencing was intended to test whether TCR sequence diversity was altered and clonal T-cell expansion was caused by ivuxolimab. Partial responses occurred in three dose-escalation patients, of whom one had hepatocellular carcinoma and two had cutaneous melanoma. The paper describes the monotherapy dose-escalation part (N ≈ 49 patients) of the phase I trial of ivuxolimab. Intravenous ivuxolimab was administered to patients every 2 weeks at six dose levels: 0.01, 0.1, 0.3, 1.5, 3 and 10 mg/kg.

To sequence the TCRbeta CDR3 region, genomic DNA was isolated from the sorted cells. TCRbeta CDR3 regions were sequenced using the immunoSEQ Assay. Held by TCRdb, this immuneACCESS table contains in-frame sequences only and omits some clones. Under half of the omission traces to an unresolved V gene where checked; the cause of the rest is unknown. This sample is represented by fewer than 95,000 clones; 80% to 95% of them were singletons. 3.4% of the sample is held by the ten biggest clonotypes. The trial excluded patients who had a history of autoimmune disease or were on systemic immunosuppression. Peripheral blood for TCR sequencing was collected from all dose cohorts at baseline, on cycle 4 day 1, and on cycle 7 day 1. The samples were drawn from a first-in-human, open-label, multicenter phase I dose-escalation trial of ivuxolimab. Adults with locally advanced or metastatic melanoma, renal cell carcinoma, hepatocellular carcinoma or head and neck squamous cell carcinoma were enrolled in the trial. Before TCR sequencing, CD4+ and CD8+ T cells were separately sorted from peripheral blood.

CDR1 and CDR2, per the germline V gene, are MNHEY and SVGAGI. Counted from cysteine to phenylalanine, this CDR3 has 15 amino acids. Only CDR3 DNA is held: 45 bases, read in frame from base 1. V and J are trimmed by 2 bases and 3 bases, and the gene matches miss 6 bases of the junction. Points the paper makes about the study in general: In the 0.1-3.0 mg/kg groups, partial responders were among the patients with the lowest normalized peripheral clonal expansion, particularly in CD8+ T cells. Which antigens the clonally expanded peripheral T cells were specific for was not determined. At doses of 0.1 to 3.0 mg/kg, clonal expansion of both CD4+ and CD8+ T cells in blood was seen between baseline and week 6. After ivuxolimab, more expanded clones were found on average in CD8+ T cells than in CD4+ T cells. Low levels of normalized T-cell clonal expansion were also shown by some nonresponding patients.

The sample was CD4+ or CD8+ T cells sorted from blood, taken in a trial of the OX40 agonist ivuxolimab. The clonotype originates from an adult with an advanced solid tumor such as melanoma, head and neck, liver or kidney cancer. The rearrangement joined TRBV6-5 to TRBJ1-1; 7 central bases correspond to TRBD1. The DNA sequence follows: TGTGCCAGCAGTTACGGGGACAGCAAATACACTGAAGCTTTCTTT. It is translated as CASSYGDSKYTEAFF.